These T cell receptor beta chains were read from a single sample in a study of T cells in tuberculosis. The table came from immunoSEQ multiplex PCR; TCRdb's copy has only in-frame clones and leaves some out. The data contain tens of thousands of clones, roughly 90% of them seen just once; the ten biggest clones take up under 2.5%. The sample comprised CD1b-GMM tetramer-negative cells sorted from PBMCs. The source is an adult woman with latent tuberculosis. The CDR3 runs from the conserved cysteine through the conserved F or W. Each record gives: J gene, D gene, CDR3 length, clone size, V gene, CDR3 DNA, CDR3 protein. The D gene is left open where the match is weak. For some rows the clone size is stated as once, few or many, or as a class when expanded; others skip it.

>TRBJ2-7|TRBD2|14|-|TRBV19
TGTGCCAGTAGGTCTAGCGGGGGGGCTTACGAGCAGTACTTC
CASRSSGGAYEQYF
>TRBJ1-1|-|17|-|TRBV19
TGTGCCAGTAGTATTCGAAGGGCAGGGCTGGGGAACACTGAAGCTTTCTTT
CASSIRRAGLGNTEAFF
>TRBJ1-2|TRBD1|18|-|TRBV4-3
TGCGCCAGCAGCCAAGAAGCGGTCACAGGGGGATCGAACTATGGCTACACCTTC
CASSQEAVTGGSNYGYTF
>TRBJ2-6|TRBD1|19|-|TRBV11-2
TGTGCCAGCAGCTTCGTTCTAGGGACAGGTCTCTCTGGGGCCAACGTCCTGACTTTC
CASSFVLGTGLSGANVLTF
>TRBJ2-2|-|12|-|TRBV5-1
TGCGCCAGCAGCCTTTTAGCCGGGGAGCTGTTTTTT
CASSLLAGELFF
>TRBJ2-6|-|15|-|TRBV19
TGTGCCAGTAGTATCGGAGGGACCGGGGCCAACGTCCTGACTTTC
CASSIGGTGANVLTF
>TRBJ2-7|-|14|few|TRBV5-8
TGTGCCAGCAGCTCTAACAGGGTCCCCTACGAGCAGTACTTC
CASSSNRVPYEQYF
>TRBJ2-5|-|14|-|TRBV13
TGTGCCAGCAGCTTCGTAGGGAGGGGGGAGACCCAGTACTTC
CASSFVGRGETQYF
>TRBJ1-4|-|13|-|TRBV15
TGTGCCACCAGCAGAGGGGCAGGTGAAAAACTGTTTTTT
CATSRGAGEKLFF
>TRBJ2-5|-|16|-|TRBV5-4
TGTGCCAGCAGCTTGGGGGGCAGTTTGGGGGCGGAGACCCAGTACTTC
CASSLGGSLGAETQYF
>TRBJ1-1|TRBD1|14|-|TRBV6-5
TGTGCCAGCAGTAACCGACAGGGGTACACTGAAGCTTTCTTT
CASSNRQGYTEAFF
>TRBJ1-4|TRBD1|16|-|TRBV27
TGTGCCAGCAGTTTAATCGGGACAGCAACTAATGAAAAACTGTTTTTT
CASSLIGTATNEKLFF
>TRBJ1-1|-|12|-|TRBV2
TGTGCCAGCAGGGTAACAGGAATTGAAGCTTTCTTT
CASRVTGIEAFF
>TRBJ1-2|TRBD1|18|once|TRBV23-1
TGCGCCAGCAGTCAATCGCCACAGGGGGGGGGATGGGTCTATGGCTACACCTTC
CASSQSPQGGGWVYGYTF
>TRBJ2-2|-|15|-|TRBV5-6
TGTGCCAGCCTCCCGACAGCTCGTGGCACCGGGGAGCTGTTTTTT
CASLPTARGTGELFF
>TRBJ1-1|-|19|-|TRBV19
TGTGCCAGTAGTATAAGGGGAGCGGGGCGTGGAGCGTTGGACACTGAAGCTTTCTTT
CASSIRGAGRGALDTEAFF
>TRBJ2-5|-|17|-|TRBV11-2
TGTGCCAGCAGCTCGGGGGGAAGGGGGGGCCTTCAAGAGACCCAGTACTTC
CASSSGGRGGLQETQYF